These T cell receptor beta chains were read from a single sample in a study of cytotoxic CD8 clonotypes in ibrutinib-treated CLL. Profiling relied on immunoSEQ multiplex PCR, and the TCRdb table lists in-frame clones only, not all of them. The profile shows more than 50,000 clones, around three fifths of them singletons. This sample comprised PBMCs, obtained after 12 months of ibrutinib treatment. Receptor source: a human donor with chronic lymphocytic leukemia. The CDR3 runs from the conserved cysteine through the conserved F or W. D genes are given only for firm matches. Clone size is not always given. Where it is, it says once, few, many or a class for expanded clones.

d_call	v_call	clone_size	j_call	cdr3_aa	cdr3_nt
.	TRBV28	.	TRBJ2-2	CASSLGPRSPLF	TGTGCCAGCAGCCTTGGACCCAGGAGCCCACTTTTT
.	TRBV19	.	TRBJ2-6	CASERYRQAGANVLTF	TGTGCCAGTGAGAGGTATAGACAGGCTGGGGCCAACGTCCTGACTTTC
.	TRBV5-1	.	TRBJ1-2	CASSLEGFGYGYTF	TGCGCCAGCAGCTTGGAGGGGTTCGGCTATGGCTACACCTTC
.	TRBV2	few	TRBJ1-5	CASSRQAPNQPQHF	TGTGCCAGCAGTAGACAGGCCCCCAATCAGCCCCAGCATTTT
.	TRBV4-2	.	TRBJ1-4	CASSSDPLNEKLFF	TGTGCCAGCAGCTCCGACCCGTTGAATGAAAAACTGTTTTTT
.	TRBV5-4	.	TRBJ2-5	CASSSSAGPDQETQYF	TGTGCCAGCAGTTCGAGTGCGGGCCCAGATCAAGAGACCCAGTACTTC
.	TRBV7-8	.	TRBJ2-3	CASSLTFGTADTQYF	TGTGCCAGCAGCTTAACTTTCGGTACGGCAGATACGCAGTATTTT
.	TRBV27	.	TRBJ2-1	CASRVPGLSYNEQFF	TGTGCCAGCAGGGTACCGGGACTCTCCTACAATGAGCAGTTCTTC
TRBD2	TRBV18	.	TRBJ2-3	CASSRDYYTDTQYF	TGTGCCAGCTCTCGGGACTACTACACAGATACGCAGTATTTT
TRBD1	TRBV7-2	.	TRBJ2-7	CASSADRASLYEQYF	TGTGCCAGCAGCGCGGACAGGGCAAGTCTCTACGAGCAGTACTTC
TRBD2	TRBV9	.	TRBJ2-3	CASSGYGTSGPDTQYF	TGTGCCAGCAGCGGCTACGGGACTAGTGGCCCAGATACGCAGTATTTT
.	TRBV6-5	.	TRBJ2-2	CASSYSLGSAGELFF	TGTGCCAGCAGTTACTCCCTGGGGTCGGCCGGGGAGCTGTTTTTT
.	TRBV29-1	.	TRBJ2-5	CSVRPGKETQYF	TGCAGCGTTCGGCCGGGGAAAGAGACCCAGTACTTC
.	TRBV4-2	few	TRBJ1-1	CASSQVMGGGEAFF	TGTGCCAGCAGCCAAGTGATGGGGGGTGGTGAAGCTTTCTTT
.	TRBV7-2	many	TRBJ2-7	CASSPGYEQYF	TGTGCCAGCAGCCCGGGCTACGAGCAGTACTTC
.	TRBV5-6	.	TRBJ2-2	CASSGGTRGPGELFF	TGTGCCAGCAGCGGGGGGACCCGAGGACCCGGGGAGCTGTTTTTT
TRBD1	TRBV6-6	.	TRBJ2-3	CASTRSGGATDTQYF	TGTGCCAGCACCCGATCAGGGGGCGCAACAGATACGCAGTATTTT
TRBD1	TRBV29-1	.	TRBJ1-1	CSVGDRASGAFF	TGCAGCGTTGGGGACAGGGCTAGCGGCGCTTTCTTT
.	TRBV2	.	TRBJ1-2	CANDRPSYGYTF	TGTGCCAACGACAGGCCTTCTTATGGCTACACCTTC
.	TRBV12-1	once	TRBJ2-2	CASISTSGRAGELFF	TGTGCCAGCATCTCGACTAGCGGGAGGGCCGGGGAGCTGTTTTTT
TRBD2	TRBV18	.	TRBJ2-2	CASSPTPSGRGNTGELFF	TGTGCCAGCTCACCAACCCCAAGCGGGAGGGGCAACACCGGGGAGCTGTTTTTT
.	TRBV5-1	many	TRBJ1-5	CASSSGSNQPQHF	TGCGCCAGCAGCTCGGGAAGCAATCAGCCCCAGCATTTT
TRBD1	TRBV27	few	TRBJ1-5	CASSLGGSEPQHF	TGTGCCAGCAGTCTAGGGGGCTCGGAGCCCCAGCATTTT
.	TRBV5-1	.	TRBJ1-2	CASSHGAIYGYTF	TGCGCCAGCAGCCACGGGGCAATCTATGGCTACACCTTC
.	TRBV6-1	many	TRBJ1-1	CASSEVRDTEAFF	TGTGCCAGCAGTGAAGTAAGGGACACTGAAGCTTTCTTT